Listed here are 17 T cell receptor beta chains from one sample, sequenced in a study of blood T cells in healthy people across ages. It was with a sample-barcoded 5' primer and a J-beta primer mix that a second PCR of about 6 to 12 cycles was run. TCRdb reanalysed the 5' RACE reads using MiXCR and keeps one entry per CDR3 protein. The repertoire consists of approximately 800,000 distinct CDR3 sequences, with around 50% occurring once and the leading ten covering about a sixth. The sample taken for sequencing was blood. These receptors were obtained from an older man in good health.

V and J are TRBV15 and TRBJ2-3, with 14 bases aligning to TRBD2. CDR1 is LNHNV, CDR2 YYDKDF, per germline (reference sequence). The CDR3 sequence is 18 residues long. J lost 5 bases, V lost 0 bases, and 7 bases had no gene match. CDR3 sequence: CATSRDWTSGRIGDTQYF. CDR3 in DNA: TGTGCCACCAGCAGAGATTGGACTAGCGGGAGGATCGGAGATACGCAGTATTTT.

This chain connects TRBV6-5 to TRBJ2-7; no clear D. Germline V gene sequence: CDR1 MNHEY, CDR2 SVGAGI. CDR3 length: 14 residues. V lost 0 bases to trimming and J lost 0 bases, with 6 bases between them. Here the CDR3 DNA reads TGTGCCAGCAGTTACTCGCCTGTCTCCTACGAGCAGTACTTC. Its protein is CASSYSPVSYEQYF.

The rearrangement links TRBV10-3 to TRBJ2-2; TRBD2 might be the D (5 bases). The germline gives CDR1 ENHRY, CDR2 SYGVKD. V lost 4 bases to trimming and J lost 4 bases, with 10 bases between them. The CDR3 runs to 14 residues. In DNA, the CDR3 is TGTGCCATCAGTGGAAGTAGCGTCACCGGGGAGCTGTTTTTT. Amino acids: CAISGSSVTGELFF.

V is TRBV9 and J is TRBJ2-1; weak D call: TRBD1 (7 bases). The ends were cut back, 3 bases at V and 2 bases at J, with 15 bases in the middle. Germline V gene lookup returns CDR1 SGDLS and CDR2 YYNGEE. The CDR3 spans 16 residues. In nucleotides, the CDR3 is TGTGCCAGCAGCGCCGGAGGGGGCGCGACCTACAATGAGCAGTTCTTC. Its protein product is CASSAGGGATYNEQFF.

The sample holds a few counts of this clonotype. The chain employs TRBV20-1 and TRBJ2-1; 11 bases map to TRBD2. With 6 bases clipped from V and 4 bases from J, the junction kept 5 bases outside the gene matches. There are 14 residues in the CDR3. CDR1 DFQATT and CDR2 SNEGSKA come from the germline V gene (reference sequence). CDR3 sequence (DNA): TGCAGTGCGCTAGCGGGAGGAATTTACAATGAGCAGTTCTTC. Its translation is CSALAGGIYNEQFF.

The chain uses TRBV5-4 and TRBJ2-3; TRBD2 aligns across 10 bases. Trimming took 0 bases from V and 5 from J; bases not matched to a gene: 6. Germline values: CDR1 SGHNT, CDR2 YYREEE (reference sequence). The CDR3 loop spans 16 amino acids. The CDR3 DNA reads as TGTGCCAGCAGCTTGGGTCTAGCGGGGGCCCTAGATACGCAGTATTTT. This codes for CASSLGLAGALDTQYF.

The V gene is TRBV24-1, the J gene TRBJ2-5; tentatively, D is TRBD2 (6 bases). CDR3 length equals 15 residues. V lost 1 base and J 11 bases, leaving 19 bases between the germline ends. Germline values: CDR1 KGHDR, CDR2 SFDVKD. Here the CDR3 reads CATSDFGGLGNEQYF. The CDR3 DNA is TGTGCCACCAGTGATTTCGGGGGTCTTGGCAATGAGCAGTACTTC.

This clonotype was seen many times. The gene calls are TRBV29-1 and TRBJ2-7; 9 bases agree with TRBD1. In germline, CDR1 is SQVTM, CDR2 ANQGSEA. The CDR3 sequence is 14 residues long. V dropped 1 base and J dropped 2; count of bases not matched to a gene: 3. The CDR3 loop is CSVEGTGAPYEQYF. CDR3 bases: TGCAGCGTTGAAGGGACAGGGGCGCCCTACGAGCAGTACTTC.

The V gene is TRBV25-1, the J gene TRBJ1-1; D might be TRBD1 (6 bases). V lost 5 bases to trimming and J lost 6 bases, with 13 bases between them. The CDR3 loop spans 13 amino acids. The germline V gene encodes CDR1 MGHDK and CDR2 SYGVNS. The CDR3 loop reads CASSSRQASEAFF. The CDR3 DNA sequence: TGTGCCAGCAGTTCAAGACAGGCGTCTGAAGCTTTCTTT.

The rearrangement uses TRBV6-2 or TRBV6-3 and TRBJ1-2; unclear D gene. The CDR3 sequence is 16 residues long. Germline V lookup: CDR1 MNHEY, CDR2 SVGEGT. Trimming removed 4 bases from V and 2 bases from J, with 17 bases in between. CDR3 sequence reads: CASSLMPVDKNYGYTF. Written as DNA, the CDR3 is TGTGCCAGCAGTTTAATGCCGGTCGATAAAAACTATGGCTACACCTTC.

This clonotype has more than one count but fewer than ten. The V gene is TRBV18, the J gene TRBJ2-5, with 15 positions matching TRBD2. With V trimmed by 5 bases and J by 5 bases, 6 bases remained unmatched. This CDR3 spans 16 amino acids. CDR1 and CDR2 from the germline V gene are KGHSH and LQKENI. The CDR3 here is CASSSGLAGGPETQYF. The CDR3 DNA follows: TGTGCCAGCTCATCTGGACTAGCGGGAGGGCCGGAGACCCAGTACTTC. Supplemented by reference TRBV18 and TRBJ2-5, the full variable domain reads NAGVMQNPRHLVRRRGQEARLRCSPMKGHSHVYWYRQLPEEGLKFMVYLQKENIIDESGMPKERFSAEFPKEGPSILRIQQVVRGDSAAYFCASSSGLAGGPETQYFGPGTRLLVL.

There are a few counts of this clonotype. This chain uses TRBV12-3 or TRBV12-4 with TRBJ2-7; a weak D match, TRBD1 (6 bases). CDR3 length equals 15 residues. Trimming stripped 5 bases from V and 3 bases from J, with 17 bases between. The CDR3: CASSQDRLGFYEQYF. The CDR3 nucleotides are TGTGCCAGCAGTCAAGACAGGCTGGGATTCTACGAGCAGTACTTC.

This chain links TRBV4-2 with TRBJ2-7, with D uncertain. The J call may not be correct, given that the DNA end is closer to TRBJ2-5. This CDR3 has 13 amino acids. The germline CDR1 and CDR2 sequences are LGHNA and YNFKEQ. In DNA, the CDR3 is TGTGCCAGCAGCCAGATTGCTCAAGAGACCCAGTACTTC. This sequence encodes CASSQIAQETQYF.

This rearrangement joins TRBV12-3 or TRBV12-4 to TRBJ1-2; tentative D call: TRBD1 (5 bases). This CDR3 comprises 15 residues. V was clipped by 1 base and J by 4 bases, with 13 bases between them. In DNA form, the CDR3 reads TGTGCCAGCAGTTTAGGCCCCGGGACGGTCTATGGCTACACCTTC. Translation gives CASSLGPGTVYGYTF.

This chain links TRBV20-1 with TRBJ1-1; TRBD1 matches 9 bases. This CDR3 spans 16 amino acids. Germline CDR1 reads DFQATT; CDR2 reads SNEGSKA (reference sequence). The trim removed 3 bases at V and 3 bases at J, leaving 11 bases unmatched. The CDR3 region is CSARLDLDRGYTEAFF. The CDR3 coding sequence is TGCAGTGCTAGGTTGGACCTCGACAGGGGGTACACTGAAGCTTTCTTT.

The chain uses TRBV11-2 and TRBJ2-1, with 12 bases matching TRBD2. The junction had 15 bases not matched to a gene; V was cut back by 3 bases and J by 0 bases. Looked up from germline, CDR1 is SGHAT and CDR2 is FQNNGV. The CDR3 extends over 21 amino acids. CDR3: CASSFPGLAGGPTGSYNEQFF. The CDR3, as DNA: TGTGCCAGCAGCTTCCCGGGGCTAGCGGGAGGGCCTACCGGCTCCTACAATGAGCAGTTCTTC. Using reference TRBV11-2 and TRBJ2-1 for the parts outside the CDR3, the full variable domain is EAGVAQSPRYKIIEKRQSVAFWCNPISGHATLYWYQQILGQGPKLLIQFQNNGVVDDSQLPKDRFSAERLKGVDSTLKIQPAKLEDSAVYLCASSFPGLAGGPTGSYNEQFFGPGTRLTVL.

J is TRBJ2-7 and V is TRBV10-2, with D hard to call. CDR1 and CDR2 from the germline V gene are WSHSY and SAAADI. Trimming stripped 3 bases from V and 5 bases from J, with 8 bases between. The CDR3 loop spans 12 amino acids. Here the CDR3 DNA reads TGCGCCAGCAGTGAACTTTCCGACGAGCAGTACTTC. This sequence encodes CASSELSDEQYF.